A selection of T cell receptor beta chains follows, all from one sample in a study of shared clonotypes between healthy human individuals. TCRdb keeps only in-frame clones here, not all; method: immunoSEQ multiplex PCR. The sample carries about 2.2 million clones, 93% recorded once. Sequencing was done on a sample of naive CD8+ T cells from PBMCs. The receptors derive from a man aged 18 to 30 in good health. Some clones in this sample may be carry-over from other donors' samples. Each CDR3 is given with its conserved first and last residue. Each record gives: V gene, J gene, clone size, D gene, CDR3 protein, CDR3 DNA. A D gene is named only where the DNA matches it firmly. Not all rows give a size; the values are once, few, many and, for expanded clones, a class.

TRBV28	TRBJ1-5	-	-	CASSYAGNQPQHF	TGTGCCAGCAGTTATGCGGGGAATCAGCCCCAGCATTTT
TRBV4-1	TRBJ2-1	-	-	CASSQEGRTLTDDNEQFF	TGCGCCAGCAGCCAAGAAGGGCGGACACTCACCGACGATAATGAGCAGTTCTTC
TRBV27	TRBJ1-4	-	TRBD1	CASSFTGVVEKLFF	TGTGCCAGCAGTTTCACAGGGGTAGTAGAAAAACTGTTTTTT
TRBV19	TRBJ2-1	-	TRBD2	CASSPSSGYSYNEQFF	TGTGCCAGTAGTCCCTCTAGCGGGTACTCCTACAATGAGCAGTTCTTC
TRBV27	TRBJ2-7	-	-	CASSLSAGIYEQYF	TGTGCCAGCAGTTTAAGCGCGGGGATCTACGAGCAGTACTTC
TRBV28	TRBJ1-2	once	-	CASSLLGIASNYGYTF	TGTGCCAGCAGTTTATTGGGTATAGCCTCGAACTATGGCTACACCTTC
TRBV27	TRBJ2-1	-	-	CASSLLSSYNEQFF	TGTGCCAGCAGTTTACTCAGCTCCTACAATGAGCAGTTCTTC
TRBV27	TRBJ1-5	-	TRBD1	CASSAIGQGRQPQHF	TGTGCCAGCAGTGCGATTGGACAGGGAAGGCAGCCCCAGCATTTT
TRBV25-1	TRBJ1-4	few	TRBD1	CASSSGQGEKLFF	TGTGCCAGCAGTAGTGGACAGGGGGAAAAACTGTTTTTT
TRBV2	TRBJ2-1	-	TRBD2	CASRKTSGSNNEQFF	TGTGCCAGCAGAAAGACTAGCGGGAGCAACAATGAGCAGTTCTTC
TRBV27	TRBJ1-5	few	TRBD1	CASTKTGDPSNQPQHF	TGTGCCAGCACCAAAACAGGGGACCCTAGCAATCAGCCCCAGCATTTT
TRBV7-9	TRBJ2-1	-	-	CASSLELGNEQFF	TGTGCCAGCAGCTTAGAGCTCGGGAATGAGCAGTTCTTC
TRBV7-3	TRBJ2-3	-	-	CASARKHTDTQYF	TGTGCGAGTGCGCGGAAACACACAGATACGCAGTATTTT
TRBV6-5	TRBJ2-3	-	-	CASSYSMSATDTQYF	TGTGCCAGCAGTTACTCGATGTCCGCCACAGATACGCAGTATTTT
TRBV14	TRBJ2-7	-	-	CASSPLGAYEQYF	TGTGCCAGCAGCCCCTTGGGAGCCTACGAGCAGTACTTC
TRBV13	TRBJ2-7	-	TRBD1	CASSSGGRYEQYF	TGTGCCAGCAGCTCAGGGGGCCGCTACGAGCAGTACTTC
TRBV29-1	TRBJ2-1	-	-	CSVDGRGRYNEQFF	TGCAGCGTTGATGGCAGGGGTCGATACAATGAGCAGTTCTTC
TRBV13	TRBJ1-1	-	-	CASRKGNTEAFF	TGTGCCAGCAGGAAGGGGAACACTGAAGCTTTCTTT
TRBV27	TRBJ1-1	-	-	CASSYGGGGTEAFF	TGTGCCAGCAGCTATGGGGGGGGCGGCACTGAAGCTTTCTTT
TRBV6-5	TRBJ2-6	-	-	CASSWGASSGANVLTF	TGTGCCAGCAGTTGGGGCGCGTCATCTGGGGCCAACGTCCTGACTTTC
TRBV21-1	TRBJ2-7	once	-	CASSDRPGVSYEQYF	TGTGCCAGCAGCGACAGACCGGGAGTCTCCTACGAGCAGTACTTC
TRBV6-5	TRBJ1-4	-	-	CASSYRGHEKLFF	TGTGCCAGCAGTTACAGGGGACATGAAAAACTGTTTTTT
TRBV27	TRBJ2-1	-	TRBD1	CASSLSPTGFGRSSYNEQFF	TGTGCCAGCAGTTTAAGCCCGACAGGGTTCGGAAGGAGCTCCTACAATGAGCAGTTCTTC
TRBV6-1	TRBJ1-3	-	-	CATSLWDPGNTIYF	TGTGCCACCTCACTGTGGGACCCTGGAAACACCATATATTTT
TRBV7-3	TRBJ2-1	-	TRBD2	CASSPGTSGYNEQFF	TGTGCCAGCAGCCCCGGGACTAGCGGGTACAATGAGCAGTTCTTC
TRBV19	TRBJ2-1	-	TRBD2	CASSIGQREFNEQFF	TGTGCCAGTAGTATTGGCCAGCGGGAGTTCAATGAGCAGTTCTTC
TRBV6-5	TRBJ2-2	-	TRBD1	CASSYGTGSNTGELFF	TGTGCCAGCAGTTATGGGACAGGGTCGAACACCGGGGAGCTGTTTTTT
TRBV7-9	TRBJ1-1	-	-	CASSLGGGVTEAFF	TGTGCCAGCAGCTTAGGGGGCGGGGTCACTGAAGCTTTCTTT
TRBV5-4	TRBJ2-1	-	-	CASSFKSDEQFF	TGTGCCAGCAGCTTCAAGTCCGACGAGCAGTTCTTC
TRBV10-3	TRBJ2-3	-	TRBD1	CAISERQGSVDTQYF	TGTGCCATCAGTGAGAGACAGGGTTCGGTTGATACGCAGTATTTT
TRBV6-6	TRBJ1-1	-	-	CASSPLGGVGTEAFF	TGTGCCAGCAGTCCCCTCGGAGGTGTGGGCACTGAAGCTTTCTTT
TRBV5-1	TRBJ2-7	-	TRBD1	CASSAGQGVIREQYF	TGCGCCAGCAGCGCGGGACAGGGGGTTATTCGCGAGCAGTACTTC
TRBV6-1	TRBJ1-1	-	-	CASSEAWGFMNTEAFF	TGTGCCAGCAGTGAAGCTTGGGGGTTCATGAACACTGAAGCTTTCTTT
TRBV27	TRBJ2-7	-	-	CASGITGVFEQYF	TGTGCCAGCGGAATTACAGGAGTCTTCGAGCAGTACTTC
TRBV28	TRBJ2-2	-	TRBD2	CASSFGTSSGELFF	TGTGCCAGCAGTTTCGGGACTAGTTCCGGGGAGCTGTTTTTT
TRBV27	TRBJ2-1	-	-	CASSPGVAVDSYNEQFF	TGTGCCAGCAGCCCCGGGGTAGCGGTAGACTCCTACAATGAGCAGTTCTTC
TRBV27	TRBJ1-1	-	TRBD1	CASSLYQGAYTEAFF	TGTGCCAGCAGTTTATACCAGGGGGCATACACTGAAGCTTTCTTT
TRBV28	TRBJ1-5	-	-	CASSLSSTQHF	TGTGCCAGCAGTTTATCCTCGACCCAGCATTTT